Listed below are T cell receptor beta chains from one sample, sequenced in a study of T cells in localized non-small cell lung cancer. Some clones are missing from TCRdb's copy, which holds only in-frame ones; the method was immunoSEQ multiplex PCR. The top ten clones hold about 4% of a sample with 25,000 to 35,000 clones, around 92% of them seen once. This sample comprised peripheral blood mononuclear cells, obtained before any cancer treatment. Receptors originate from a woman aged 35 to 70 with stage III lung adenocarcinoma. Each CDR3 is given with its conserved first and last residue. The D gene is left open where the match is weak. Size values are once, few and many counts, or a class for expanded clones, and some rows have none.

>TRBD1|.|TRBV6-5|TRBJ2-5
CASSLGWGTEQETQYF
TGTGCCAGCAGTTTAGGTTGGGGGACAGAGCAAGAGACCCAGTACTTC
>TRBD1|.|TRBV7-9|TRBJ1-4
CASSPRQGAEKLFF
TGTGCCAGCAGCCCTCGACAGGGGGCTGAAAAACTGTTTTTT
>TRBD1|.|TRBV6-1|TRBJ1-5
CASSSRTGKQPQHF
TGTGCCAGCAGTAGCCGGACAGGGAAACAGCCCCAGCATTTT
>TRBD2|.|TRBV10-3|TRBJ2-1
CAISERAGVRNEQFF
TGTGCCATCAGTGAACGGGCGGGAGTGAGGAATGAGCAGTTCTTC
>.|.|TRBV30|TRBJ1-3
CAWSPAPPTIYF
TGTGCCTGGAGTCCCGCGCCCCCCACCATATATTTT
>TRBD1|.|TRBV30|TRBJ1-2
CAWKLYRGRGGYTF
TGTGCCTGGAAACTATACAGGGGGCGCGGCGGCTACACCTTC
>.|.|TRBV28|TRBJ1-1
CASSSYTEAFF
TGTGCCAGCAGTTCCTACACTGAAGCTTTCTTT
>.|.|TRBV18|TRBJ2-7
CASSRGAYEQYF
TGTGCCAGCTCACGTGGGGCTTACGAGCAGTACTTC
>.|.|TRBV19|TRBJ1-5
CASAADNQPQHF
TGTGCCAGTGCGGCCGACAATCAGCCCCAGCATTTT
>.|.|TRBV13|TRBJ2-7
CASSFHGGRDPYEQYF
TGTGCCAGCAGCTTCCACGGGGGGCGCGACCCCTACGAGCAGTACTTC
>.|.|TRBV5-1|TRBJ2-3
CASSLGQSTGTDTQYF
TGCGCCAGCAGCCTGGGACAATCGACGGGCACAGATACGCAGTATTTT
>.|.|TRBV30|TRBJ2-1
CAWSVPGVARLGSTYNEQFF
TGTGCCTGGAGTGTACCGGGGGTAGCTCGACTAGGAAGCACCTACAATGAGCAGTTCTTC
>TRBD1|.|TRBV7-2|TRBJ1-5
CASSLQDRAGQPQHF
TGTGCCAGCAGCTTGCAGGACAGGGCAGGCCAGCCCCAGCATTTT
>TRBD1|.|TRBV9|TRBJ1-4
CASSGRDRVNEKLFF
TGTGCCAGCAGCGGACGGGACAGAGTGAATGAAAAACTGTTTTTT
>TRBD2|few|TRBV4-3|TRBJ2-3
CASSPGTSGISSTDTQYF
TGCGCCAGCAGCCCCGGGACTAGCGGGATATCTAGCACAGATACGCAGTATTTT
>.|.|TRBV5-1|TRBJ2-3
CASSLESESDTQYF
TGCGCCAGCAGCTTGGAGAGCGAGTCAGATACGCAGTATTTT
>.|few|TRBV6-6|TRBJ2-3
CASSEGSGYTDTQYF
TGTGCCAGCAGTGAGGGTAGCGGATACACAGATACGCAGTATTTT
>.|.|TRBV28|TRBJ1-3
CASSLPGTLGGNTIYF
TGTGCCAGCAGTTTGCCCGGGACTTTGGGGGGAAACACCATATATTTT
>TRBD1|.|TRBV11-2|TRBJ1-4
CASSFGQGNEKLFF
TGTGCCAGCAGCTTCGGACAGGGCAATGAAAAACTGTTTTTT
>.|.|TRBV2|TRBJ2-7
CASSGRGRSSYEQYF
TGTGCCAGCAGCGGTAGGGGCAGAAGCTCCTACGAGCAGTACTTC
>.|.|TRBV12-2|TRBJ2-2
CASRLLGPTGNTGELFF
TGTGCAAGTCGTCTTCTGGGCCCGACAGGGAACACCGGGGAGCTGTTTTTT
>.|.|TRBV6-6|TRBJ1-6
CASNGAGNSPLHF
TGTGCCAGCAACGGGGCCGGTAATTCACCCCTCCACTTT
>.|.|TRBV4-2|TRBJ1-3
CASSQEKTIYF
TGTGCCAGCAGCCAAGAAAAAACCATATATTTT
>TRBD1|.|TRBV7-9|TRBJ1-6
CASSAGTGNNSPLHF
TGTGCCAGCAGCGCCGGGACAGGGAATAATTCACCCCTCCACTTT
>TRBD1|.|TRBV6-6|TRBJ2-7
CASSPTGGFYEQYF
TGTGCCAGCAGTCCGACAGGGGGCTTCTACGAGCAGTACTTC
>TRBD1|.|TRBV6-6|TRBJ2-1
CASSYFRDRDYNEQFF
TGTGCCAGCAGTTACTTCCGGGACAGGGATTACAATGAGCAGTTCTTC
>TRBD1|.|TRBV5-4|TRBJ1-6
CASSLEQGNSPLHF
TGTGCCAGCAGCTTAGAACAGGGGAATTCACCCCTCCACTTT
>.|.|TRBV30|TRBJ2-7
CAWRLQGMYEQYF
TGTGCCTGGAGGCTACAGGGTATGTACGAGCAGTACTTC
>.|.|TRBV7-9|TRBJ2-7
CASSPGPSYEQYF
TGTGCCAGCAGCCCGGGACCGTCCTACGAGCAGTACTTC
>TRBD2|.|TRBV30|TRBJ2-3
CAWSRREGPYF
TGTGCCTGGAGTCGAAGGGAGGGTCCGTATTTT
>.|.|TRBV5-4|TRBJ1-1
CASSFRDLVNTEAFF
TGTGCCAGCAGCTTCAGGGATTTGGTGAACACTGAAGCTTTCTTT